This TCR beta chain was sequenced during a study of blood T cell repertoires in COVID-19. Those enrolled, adults aged 18 to 89 years, came from about two dozen US areas. In the original analysis: Reference gene primer amplification gave estimated nucleated cell counts. Generated by immunoSEQ multiplex PCR, the TCRdb table keeps only in-frame clones and is missing some. V, J and clone size reflect that table, while D and trimming were determined from the DNA. The data show roughly 500,000 clones, approximately 87% seen once. Germline CDR1 MNHEY, CDR2 SVGAGI. The V and J ends lost 0 bases and 2 bases respectively, with 11 bases between them. CDR3 size: 15 residues.

This TCR derives from a woman aged 40-49 years who had recovered from COVID-19. The chain employs TRBV6-5 and TRBJ2-7; maybe TRBD1 (6 bases). The source material was PBMCs or T cells enriched from blood (not recorded which). The CDR3: CASSYSIGQPYEQYF. Here the CDR3 DNA reads TGTGCCAGCAGTTACTCGATCGGACAGCCCTACGAGCAGTACTTC.